This T cell receptor (beta chain) was recorded in a study of early T cells in non-severe SARS-CoV-2 infection. As for the study in general: Unsorted whole-blood RNA was sequenced in bulk, leaving chains unpaired.

Germline CDR1 SGHNT, CDR2 YYREEE (reference sequence). The CDR3 is 17 amino acids. V was pared by 1 base and J by 1 base, with 17 bases between. Attached unique molecular identifiers marked individual cDNA molecules. TCRdb reanalysed the 5' RACE reads using MiXCR and keeps one entry per CDR3 protein. The data show some 60,000 distinct CDR3 sequences, 10% seen once. This clonotype was counted ten times or more. As yet, its antigen is unknown. Study findings and constraints: There was a bias toward anti-spike CD8 responses in VDJdb matching, which missed private and CD4 specificities.

Sequencing was performed on whole blood. The receptor's source is an adult who was a healthcare worker with PCR-confirmed SARS-CoV-2 infection or an uninfected control (not recorded which). The chain employs TRBV5-4 and TRBJ2-5, with D perhaps being TRBD1 or TRBD2 (5 bases each). The CDR3 here is CASSLWGRGRTQETQYF. The CDR3 region has the DNA TGTGCCAGCAGCTTGTGGGGAAGGGGACGGACCCAAGAGACCCAGTACTTC.